There are a few counts of the clone carrying this T cell receptor (beta chain). Its cognate antigen is unknown. The CDR3 is 15 residues long. The germline gives CDR1 SGHKS, CDR2 YYEKEE (reference sequence). Between the trimmed V and J ends, which lost 2 bases and 0 bases, there was a span of 8 bases. These data belong to a study of vaccination effects on CD4 cells after COVID-19. Study at large: Sample provision by two convalescent patients occurred 16 days and one week before vaccination. Study-level findings and limits: Clones from infection and from vaccination both contracted markedly late after vaccination. Only a few convalescent patients and no early post-infection timepoints featured in the study.

Repertoires were generated with immunoSEQ multiplex PCR, while TCRdb's copy carries only in-frame clones and drops some. Here the sample spans 26,000 or so clones, roughly 74% being singletons. Before sequencing took place, the ViraFEST assay used viral peptide pools to expand antigen-specific CD4+ T cells. Once cultured for approximately 10 days, the cells underwent separation to obtain CD4+ T cells. This person caught SARS-CoV-2 sometime from March to December 2020, and PCR testing confirmed the infection. They grew two million PBMC in each well, adding 8.5 to 10 IU/ml IL-2 and about 10 ug/ml peptides.

The chain joins TRBV5-5 to TRBJ2-2; D ambiguous. The TCR sequence derives from a human donor who had a prior SARS-CoV-2 infection. Sequencing used CD4+ T cells from PBMCs cultured with HCoV-NL63 spike peptides, obtained before COVID-19 vaccination. The CDR3 sequence is CASSFGRTNTGELFF. The CDR3 nucleotides read TGTGCCAGCAGCTTTGGACGAACGAACACCGGGGAGCTGTTTTTT.